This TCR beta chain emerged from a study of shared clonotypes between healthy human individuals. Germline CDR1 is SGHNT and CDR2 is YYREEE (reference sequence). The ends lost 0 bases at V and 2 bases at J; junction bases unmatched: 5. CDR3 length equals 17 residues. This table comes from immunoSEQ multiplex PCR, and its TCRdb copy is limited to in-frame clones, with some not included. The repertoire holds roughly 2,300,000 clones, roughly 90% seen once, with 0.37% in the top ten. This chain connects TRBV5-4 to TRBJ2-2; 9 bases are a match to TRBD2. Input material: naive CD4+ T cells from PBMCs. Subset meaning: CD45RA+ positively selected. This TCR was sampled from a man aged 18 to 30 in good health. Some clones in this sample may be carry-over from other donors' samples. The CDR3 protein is CASSLVVLAGNTGELFF. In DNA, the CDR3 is TGTGCCAGCAGCTTGGTTGTTCTAGCGGGAAACACCGGGGAGCTGTTTTTT.